Following are 4 T cell receptor beta chains from one sample sequenced in a study of identical twins. TCRdb fed the 5' RACE reads into MiXCR, producing one record per CDR3 protein. The sample shows 700,000 or so distinct CDR3 sequences, 8.5% to 9% of them seen only once. These sequences were also reported in another study, on yellow fever vaccine responses in identical twins.

The specimen sequenced was PBMCs. The origin of the receptors is a woman aged 18-29 years in good health.

In its sample, this clonotype was seen many times. J is TRBJ2-5 and V is TRBV29-1, with D perhaps given as TRBD1 or TRBD2 (5 bases each). The CDR3 totals 14 residues. Trimming stripped 7 bases from V and 0 bases from J, with 15 bases between. The V gene's germline CDR1 is SQVTM and CDR2 ANQGSEA. CDR3 sequence reads: CSASPGPNQETQYF. DNA for the CDR3: TGCAGCGCTTCCCCGGGACCCAACCAAGAGACCCAGTACTTC. The full variable domain, its missing parts supplied by reference TRBV29-1 and TRBJ2-5, is SAVISQKPSRDICQRGTSLTIQCQVDSQVTMMFWYRQQPGQSLTLIATANQGSEATYESGFVIDKFPISRPNLTFSTLTVSNMSPEDSSIYLCSASPGPNQETQYFGPGTRLLVL.

The chain links TRBV7-9 to TRBJ2-5, with D possibly matching TRBD1 (6 bases). This CDR3 is built from 16 residues. CDR1 is SEHNR, CDR2 FQNEAQ, per germline (reference sequence). Trimming pared 6 bases from V and 7 bases from J, leaving 24 bases between. The CDR3 spells CASSSIRGGSKGTQYF. CDR3 nucleotide sequence: TGTGCCAGCAGTTCGATCAGGGGTGGGTCCAAGGGGACCCAGTACTTC.

The rearrangement links TRBV20-1 to TRBJ2-4; D ambiguous. Trimming shortened V by 1 base and J by 0 bases, and 25 bases separated the two germline ends. Germline V gene sequence: CDR1 DFQATT, CDR2 SNEGSKA (reference sequence). This CDR3 region has 20 residues. The CDR3 spells CSARAPGGDSPLLAKNIQYF. The CDR3 DNA follows: TGCAGTGCTAGAGCACCCGGTGGGGATAGCCCATTACTAGCCAAAAACATTCAGTACTTC.

Many counts were recorded for this clonotype. The J gene is TRBJ2-7, the V gene TRBV2; 10 nucleotides agree with TRBD2. The length of the CDR3 is 14 residues. CDR1 SNHLY and CDR2 FYNNEI come from the germline V gene. With V trimmed by 2 bases and J by 6 bases, 4 bases remained unmatched. The CDR3: CASSELLAGFEQYF. The CDR3 coding sequence is TGTGCCAGCAGTGAACTACTAGCGGGGTTCGAGCAGTACTTC.